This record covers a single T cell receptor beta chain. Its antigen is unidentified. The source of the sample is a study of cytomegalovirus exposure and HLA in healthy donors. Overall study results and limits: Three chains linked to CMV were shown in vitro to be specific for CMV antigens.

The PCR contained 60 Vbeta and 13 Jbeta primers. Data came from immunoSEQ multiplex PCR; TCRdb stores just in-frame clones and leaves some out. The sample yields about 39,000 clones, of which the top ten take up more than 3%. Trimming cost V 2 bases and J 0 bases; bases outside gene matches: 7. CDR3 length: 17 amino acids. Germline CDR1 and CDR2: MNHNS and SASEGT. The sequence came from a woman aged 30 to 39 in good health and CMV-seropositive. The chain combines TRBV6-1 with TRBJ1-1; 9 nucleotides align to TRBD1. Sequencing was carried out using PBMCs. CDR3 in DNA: TGTGCCAGCAGTGAAAGAGACAGGGGGAGGTTGAACACTGAAGCTTTCTTT. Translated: CASSERDRGRLNTEAFF.